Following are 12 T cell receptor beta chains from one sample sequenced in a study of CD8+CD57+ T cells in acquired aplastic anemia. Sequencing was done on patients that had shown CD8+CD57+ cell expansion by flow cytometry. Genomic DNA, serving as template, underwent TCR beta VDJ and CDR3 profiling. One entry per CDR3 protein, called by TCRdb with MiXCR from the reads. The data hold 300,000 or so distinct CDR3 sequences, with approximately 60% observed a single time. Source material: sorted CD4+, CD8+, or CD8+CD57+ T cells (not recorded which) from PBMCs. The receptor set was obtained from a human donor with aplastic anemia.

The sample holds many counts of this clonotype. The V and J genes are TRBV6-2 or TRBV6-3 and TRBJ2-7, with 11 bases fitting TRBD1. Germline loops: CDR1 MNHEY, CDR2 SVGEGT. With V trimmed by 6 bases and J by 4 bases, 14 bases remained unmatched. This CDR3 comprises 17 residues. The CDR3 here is CASSGSGGGQGAYEQYF. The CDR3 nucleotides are TGTGCCAGCAGCGGGTCCGGTGGCGGACAGGGGGCTTACGAGCAGTACTTC.

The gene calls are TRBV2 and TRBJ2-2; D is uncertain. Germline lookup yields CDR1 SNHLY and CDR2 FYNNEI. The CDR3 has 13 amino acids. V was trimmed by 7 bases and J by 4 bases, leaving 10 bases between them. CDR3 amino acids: CASNLIGTGELFF. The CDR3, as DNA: TGTGCCAGCAACTTAATTGGCACCGGGGAGCTGTTTTTT.

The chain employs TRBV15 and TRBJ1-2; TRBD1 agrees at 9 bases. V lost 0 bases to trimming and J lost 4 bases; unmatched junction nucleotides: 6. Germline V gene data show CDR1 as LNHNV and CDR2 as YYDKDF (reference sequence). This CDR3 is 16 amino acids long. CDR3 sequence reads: CATSRDRPGQGYGYTF. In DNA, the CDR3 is TGTGCCACCAGCAGAGATCGCCCGGGACAGGGCTATGGCTACACCTTC.

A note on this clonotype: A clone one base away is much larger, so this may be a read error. The CDR3 region is CASSYNKGLSGNAIYF. For the CDR3, the DNA is TGTGCCAGCAGTTACAACAAGGGCCTCTCTGGAAACGCCATATATTTT. The V call is TRBV6-6, the J call TRBJ1-3; D is undetermined. CDR3 length equals 16 residues. Germline V gene sequence: CDR1 MNHNY, CDR2 SVGAGI (reference sequence).

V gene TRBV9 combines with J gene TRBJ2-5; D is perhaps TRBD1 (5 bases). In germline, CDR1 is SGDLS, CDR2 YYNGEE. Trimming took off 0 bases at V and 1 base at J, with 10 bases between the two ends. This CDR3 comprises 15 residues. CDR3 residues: CASSVEWGAQETQYF. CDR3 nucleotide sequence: TGTGCCAGCAGCGTAGAGTGGGGCGCCCAAGAGACCCAGTACTTC.

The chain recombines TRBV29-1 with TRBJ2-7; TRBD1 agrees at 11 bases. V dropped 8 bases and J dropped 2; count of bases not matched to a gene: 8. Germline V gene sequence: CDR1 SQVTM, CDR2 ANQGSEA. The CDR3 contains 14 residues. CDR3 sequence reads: CSLRRDRGTYEQYF. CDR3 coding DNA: TGCAGCTTACGCCGGGACAGGGGGACCTACGAGCAGTACTTC.

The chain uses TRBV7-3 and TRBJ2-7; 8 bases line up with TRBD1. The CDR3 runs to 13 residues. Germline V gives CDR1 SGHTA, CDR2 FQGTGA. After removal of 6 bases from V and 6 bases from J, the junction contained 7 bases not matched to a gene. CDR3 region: CASRPGTGLEQYF. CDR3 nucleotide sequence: TGTGCCAGCAGACCCGGGACAGGACTCGAGCAGTACTTC.

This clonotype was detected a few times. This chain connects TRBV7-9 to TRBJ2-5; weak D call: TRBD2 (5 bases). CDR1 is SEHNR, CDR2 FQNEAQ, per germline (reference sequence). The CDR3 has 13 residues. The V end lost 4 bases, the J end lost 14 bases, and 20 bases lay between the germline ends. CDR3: CASSSSTIFGNYF. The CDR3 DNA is TGTGCCAGCAGCTCATCGACTATATTTGGTAACTACTTC. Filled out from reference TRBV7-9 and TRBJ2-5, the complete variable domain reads DTGVSQNPRHKITKRGQNVTFRCDPISEHNRLYWYRQTLGQGPEFLTYFQNEAQLEKSRLLSDRFSAERPKGSFSTLEIQRTEQGDSAMYLCASSSSTIFGNYFGPGTRLLVL.

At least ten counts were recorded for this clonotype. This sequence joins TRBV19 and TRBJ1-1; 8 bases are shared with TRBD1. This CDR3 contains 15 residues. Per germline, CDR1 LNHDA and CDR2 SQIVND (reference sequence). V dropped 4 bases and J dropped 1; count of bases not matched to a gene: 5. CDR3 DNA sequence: TGTGCCAGTAGTACCCCCGGACAGGGGAACACTGAAGCTTTCTTT. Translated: CASSTPGQGNTEAFF.

DNA of the CDR3: TGTGCCAGCAGCCTTGGACTAGCCGGGGCTTACGAGCAGTACTTC. Translation: CASSLGLAGAYEQYF. The chain employs TRBV7-8 and TRBJ2-7; 8 bases align to TRBD2. The CDR3 consists of 15 residues. Germline CDR1 reads SGHVS; CDR2 reads FQNEAQ. With 5 bases clipped from V and 4 bases from J, the junction kept 10 bases outside the gene matches. Full variable domain (rest looked up from reference TRBV7-8 and TRBJ2-7): GAGVSQSPRYKVAKRGQDVALRCDPISGHVSLFWYQQALGQGPEFLTYFQNEAQLDKSGLPSDRFFAERPEGSVSTLKIQRTQQEDSAVYLCASSLGLAGAYEQYFGPGTRLTVT.

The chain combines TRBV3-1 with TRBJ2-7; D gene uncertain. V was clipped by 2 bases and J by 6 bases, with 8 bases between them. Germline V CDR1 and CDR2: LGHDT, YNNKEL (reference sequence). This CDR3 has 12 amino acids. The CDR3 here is CASSQSRTEQYF. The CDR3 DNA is TGTGCCAGCAGCCAATCTAGAACCGAGCAGTACTTC.

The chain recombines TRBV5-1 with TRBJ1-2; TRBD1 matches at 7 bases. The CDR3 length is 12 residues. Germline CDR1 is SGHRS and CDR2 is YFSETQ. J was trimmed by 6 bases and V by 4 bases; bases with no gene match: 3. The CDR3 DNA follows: TGCGCCAGCAGCGCGGACAGGAATGGCTACACCTTC. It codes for CASSADRNGYTF. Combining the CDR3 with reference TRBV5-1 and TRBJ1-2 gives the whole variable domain KAGVTQTPRYLIKTRGQQVTLSCSPISGHRSVSWYQQTPGQGLQFLFEYFSETQRNKGNFPGRFSGRQFSNSRSEMNVSTLELGDSALYLCASSADRNGYTFGSGTRLTVV.